This TCR beta chain stems from a study of cytomegalovirus exposure and HLA in healthy donors. Study-wide context: Later, an analysis reported that the 95 to 150 validation repertoires had used the same platform as the approximately 680 first-cohort repertoires.

The repertoire was sequenced with immunoSEQ multiplex PCR; TCRdb's copy has only in-frame clones and lacks some. This table holds over 200,000 clones, around four fifths found once. Trimming cost V 2 bases and J 5 bases, with 10 bases left between them. The CDR3 is 13 amino acids. The germline V gene encodes CDR1 GTSNPN and CDR2 SVGIG (reference sequence). As concerns this clone: The antigen is not known.

General study points: Whilst most TCR sequences proved rare, a subset of public TCRs occurred across many donors. The study put 150 to 200 TCR beta chains on its list as cytomegalovirus-associated. CMV antigen specificity of a few CMV-associated chains was confirmed in vitro.

The rearrangement joins TRBV30 to TRBJ2-4; a weak D match, TRBD1 (6 bases). The receptor was isolated from a woman aged 18-30 years in good health and CMV-seronegative. Material for sequencing was PBMCs. CDR3 protein: CAWSLGAQNIQYF. The CDR3 DNA reads TGTGCCTGGAGTTTGGGGGCCCAAAACATTCAGTACTTC.